These T cell receptor beta chains were read from a single sample in a study of T cell responses to AZD1222 COVID-19 vaccine. The method was immunoSEQ multiplex PCR; TCRdb's version includes in-frame clones alone and lacks a portion of them. Here the sample spans 140,000 or so clones, just over 90% being singletons. Sample: peripheral blood, taken on day 0 of AZD1222 vaccination. Receptors were obtained from an adult in good health. The CDR3 runs from the conserved cysteine through the conserved F or W. The D gene is left open where the match is weak. The size of a clone is reported for some rows only, either as once, few or many, or as a class for expanded clones.

D gene: TRBD1; clone size: once; V gene: TRBV5-1; J gene: TRBJ1-1; CDR3 protein: CASSLGQGKEAFF; CDR3 DNA: TGCGCCAGCAGCTTGGGACAGGGGAAAGAAGCTTTCTTT
D gene: TRBD1; clone size: -; V gene: TRBV28; J gene: TRBJ1-2; CDR3 protein: CASWGDSRIYGYTF; CDR3 DNA: TGTGCCTCATGGGGGGACAGCCGAATCTATGGCTACACCTTC
D gene: -; clone size: once; V gene: TRBV7-2; J gene: TRBJ2-5; CDR3 protein: CASSLGLETQYF; CDR3 DNA: TGTGCCAGCAGCTTAGGTTTGGAGACCCAGTACTTC
D gene: TRBD2; clone size: once; V gene: TRBV2; J gene: TRBJ2-5; CDR3 protein: CASSSSGGYQETQYF; CDR3 DNA: TGTGCCAGCAGTAGTAGCGGGGGGTACCAAGAGACCCAGTACTTC
D gene: -; clone size: few; V gene: TRBV7-2; J gene: TRBJ1-1; CDR3 protein: CASSLGGRQLQAFF; CDR3 DNA: TGTGCCAGCAGCTTAGGAGGTCGGCAGCTCCAAGCTTTCTTT
D gene: -; clone size: -; V gene: TRBV4-3; J gene: TRBJ1-1; CDR3 protein: CASSQPSGRTEAFF; CDR3 DNA: TGCGCCAGCAGCCAACCGTCTGGGAGAACTGAAGCTTTCTTT
D gene: -; clone size: -; V gene: TRBV3-1/TRBV3-2; J gene: TRBJ2-4; CDR3 protein: CASSLGEGDIQYF; CDR3 DNA: TGTGCCAGCAGCCTTGGAGAGGGGGACATTCAGTACTTC
D gene: -; clone size: once; V gene: TRBV6-5; J gene: TRBJ2-3; CDR3 protein: CASSRLGWDTDTQYF; CDR3 DNA: TGTGCCAGCAGCCGCCTTGGGTGGGACACAGATACGCAGTATTTT
D gene: -; clone size: -; V gene: TRBV12-5; J gene: TRBJ2-7; CDR3 protein: CASGLGGVSHQYF; CDR3 DNA: TGTGCTAGTGGTTTGGGGGGAGTGAGTCATCAGTACTTC
D gene: TRBD1; clone size: -; V gene: TRBV20-1; J gene: TRBJ2-2; CDR3 protein: CSASPVDRGGELFF; CDR3 DNA: TGCAGTGCTAGTCCCGTAGACAGGGGTGGGGAGCTGTTTTTT
D gene: TRBD2; clone size: -; V gene: TRBV29-1; J gene: TRBJ2-3; CDR3 protein: CSVIPSGGAVTDTQYF; CDR3 DNA: TGCAGCGTCATCCCTAGCGGGGGGGCCGTCACAGATACGCAGTATTTT
D gene: -; clone size: -; V gene: TRBV12-3/TRBV12-4; J gene: TRBJ1-5; CDR3 protein: CASSFEGDNQHF; CDR3 DNA: TGTGCCAGCAGTTTTGAGGGCGACAACCAGCATTTT
D gene: -; clone size: -; V gene: TRBV28; J gene: TRBJ1-2; CDR3 protein: CASRGGGEEWYGYTF; CDR3 DNA: TGTGCCAGCCGGGGGGGAGGCGAGGAGTGGTATGGCTACACCTTC
D gene: -; clone size: once; V gene: TRBV4-1; J gene: TRBJ2-7; CDR3 protein: CASSQRQGPYEQYF; CDR3 DNA: TGCGCCAGCAGCCAACGGCAGGGCCCCTACGAGCAGTACTTC
D gene: -; clone size: -; V gene: TRBV2; J gene: TRBJ1-4; CDR3 protein: CASSGLGTANEKLFF; CDR3 DNA: TGTGCCAGCAGCGGACTTGGGACGGCTAATGAAAAACTGTTTTTT
D gene: -; clone size: -; V gene: TRBV7-2; J gene: TRBJ2-2; CDR3 protein: CASSPMFGTGELFF; CDR3 DNA: TGTGCCAGCAGCCCAATGTTTGGGACCGGGGAGCTGTTTTTT
D gene: -; clone size: -; V gene: TRBV11-1; J gene: TRBJ2-7; CDR3 protein: CASSLRGFSYEQYF; CDR3 DNA: TGTGCCAGCAGCTTACGGGGGTTCTCCTACGAGCAGTACTTC
D gene: -; clone size: -; V gene: TRBV5-1; J gene: TRBJ1-6; CDR3 protein: CASSPGANNSPLHF; CDR3 DNA: TGCGCCAGCAGCCCAGGGGCCAATAATTCACCCCTCCACTTT
D gene: -; clone size: -; V gene: TRBV3-1/TRBV3-2; J gene: TRBJ1-5; CDR3 protein: CASSRGSDQPQHF; CDR3 DNA: TGTGCCAGCAGCCGAGGGAGTGATCAGCCCCAGCATTTT
D gene: -; clone size: -; V gene: TRBV7-2; J gene: TRBJ1-2; CDR3 protein: CASSLDADYGYTF; CDR3 DNA: TGTGCCAGCAGCTTAGACGCGGACTATGGCTACACCTTC
D gene: -; clone size: -; V gene: TRBV3-1/TRBV3-2; J gene: TRBJ2-7; CDR3 protein: CASSPYGEGAGNEQYF; CDR3 DNA: TGTGCCAGCAGCCCCTACGGCGAGGGGGCGGGGAACGAGCAGTACTTC
D gene: -; clone size: once; V gene: TRBV7-3; J gene: TRBJ2-7; CDR3 protein: CASSQGPSSYEQYF; CDR3 DNA: TGTGCCAGCAGCCAGGGACCGAGCTCCTACGAGCAGTACTTC
D gene: -; clone size: -; V gene: TRBV2; J gene: TRBJ1-6; CDR3 protein: CASSGRGRPDNSPLHF; CDR3 DNA: TGTGCCAGCAGTGGACGGGGGCGTCCCGATAATTCACCCCTCCACTTT
D gene: -; clone size: -; V gene: TRBV5-1; J gene: TRBJ2-2; CDR3 protein: CASSLGLSGELFF; CDR3 DNA: TGCGCCAGCAGCTTGGGCCTATCCGGGGAGCTGTTTTTT
D gene: -; clone size: few; V gene: TRBV5-1; J gene: TRBJ1-6; CDR3 protein: CASSTQQIGSYNSPLHF; CDR3 DNA: TGCGCCAGCAGCACGCAACAGATCGGCTCCTATAATTCACCCCTCCACTTT
D gene: TRBD2; clone size: -; V gene: TRBV5-1; J gene: TRBJ2-5; CDR3 protein: CASSLTSGEETQYF; CDR3 DNA: TGCGCCAGCAGCTTGACTAGCGGGGAAGAGACCCAGTACTTC
D gene: -; clone size: -; V gene: TRBV3-1/TRBV3-2; J gene: TRBJ2-2; CDR3 protein: CASSQDGLNTGELFF; CDR3 DNA: TGTGCCAGCAGCCAAGATGGGTTGAACACCGGGGAGCTGTTTTTT
D gene: -; clone size: -; V gene: TRBV12-5; J gene: TRBJ2-5; CDR3 protein: CASGLELRGETQYF; CDR3 DNA: TGTGCTAGTGGTTTGGAGCTCCGAGGGGAGACCCAGTACTTC
D gene: -; clone size: -; V gene: TRBV5-1; J gene: TRBJ1-1; CDR3 protein: CASSQTGFMNTEAFF; CDR3 DNA: TGCGCCAGCAGCCAGACAGGTTTCATGAACACTGAAGCTTTCTTT
D gene: TRBD1; clone size: once; V gene: TRBV18; J gene: TRBJ2-2; CDR3 protein: CASSPGQRTGELFF; CDR3 DNA: TGTGCCAGCTCACCGGGACAGAGAACCGGGGAGCTGTTTTTT
D gene: -; clone size: -; V gene: TRBV24-1; J gene: TRBJ2-5; CDR3 protein: CATSEALADQETQYF; CDR3 DNA: TGTGCCACCAGTGAGGCTCTAGCAGACCAAGAGACCCAGTACTTC
D gene: TRBD1; clone size: -; V gene: TRBV2; J gene: TRBJ2-3; CDR3 protein: CASSDRGRDTQYF; CDR3 DNA: TGTGCCAGCAGTGACAGGGGGCGGGATACGCAGTATTTT
D gene: -; clone size: -; V gene: TRBV6-5; J gene: TRBJ1-1; CDR3 protein: CASHSNTEAFF; CDR3 DNA: TGTGCCAGCCACTCCAACACTGAAGCTTTCTTT
D gene: -; clone size: -; V gene: TRBV4-2; J gene: TRBJ1-2; CDR3 protein: CASSQGKLGYGYTF; CDR3 DNA: TGTGCCAGCAGCCAAGGGAAGCTAGGCTATGGCTACACCTTC